The source of this T cell receptor (beta chain) is a study of CD8+CD57+ T cells in acquired aplastic anemia. Study in general: Sorted CD4+ and CD8+ cells yielded DNA averaging about 2.9 ug. An average of roughly 10 million reads for CD4+ cells was obtained from healthy donors. Study-wide points: Researchers reported that CD8+ Simpson's diversity was not significantly different in patients versus controls.

This CDR3 region has 15 residues. Germline-derived CDR1 and CDR2 are ENHRY and SYGVKD. Template material for TCR beta VDJ and CDR3 profiling consisted of genomic DNA. MiXCR, run by TCRdb on the reads, gives a single entry per CDR3 protein. Of some 410,000 distinct CDR3 sequences listed, roughly 68% are singletons. On this clonotype itself: Its specificity is unknown. Sequence at one end of the junction differs from germline and may be a read error.

The gene calls are TRBV10-3 and TRBJ1-4; D not resolved. Sample: sorted CD4+, CD8+, or CD8+CD57+ T cells (not recorded which) from PBMCs. This clonotype was obtained from a human donor in good health, serving as a control. CDR3 region: CAFSASRDSNENLFF. The CDR3 region has the DNA TGTGCCTTCAGTGCTTCACGGGATTCTAATGAAAACCTGTTTTTT.